Given below is one T cell receptor (beta chain) in context. The junction had 10 bases not matched to a gene; V was cut back by 6 bases and J by 6 bases. The CDR3 has 14 residues. Germline CDR1 and CDR2: MNHEY and SMNVEV (reference sequence). Generated by immunoSEQ multiplex PCR, the TCRdb table keeps only in-frame clones and is missing some. The data contain 100,000 to 130,000 clones, approximately 86% of them seen just once; the ten biggest clones take up approximately 4%. These data belong to a study of T cell responses to AZD1222 COVID-19 vaccine. The chain combines TRBV27 with TRBJ1-2, with 7 nucleotides matching TRBD1. The TCR comes from an adult in good health. Sequences were derived from peripheral blood, sampled on day 0 of AZD1222 vaccination. The CDR3 DNA is TGTGCCAGCAGACCGGCCGACAGGGTGCATGGCTACACCTTC. Its protein product is CASRPADRVHGYTF.